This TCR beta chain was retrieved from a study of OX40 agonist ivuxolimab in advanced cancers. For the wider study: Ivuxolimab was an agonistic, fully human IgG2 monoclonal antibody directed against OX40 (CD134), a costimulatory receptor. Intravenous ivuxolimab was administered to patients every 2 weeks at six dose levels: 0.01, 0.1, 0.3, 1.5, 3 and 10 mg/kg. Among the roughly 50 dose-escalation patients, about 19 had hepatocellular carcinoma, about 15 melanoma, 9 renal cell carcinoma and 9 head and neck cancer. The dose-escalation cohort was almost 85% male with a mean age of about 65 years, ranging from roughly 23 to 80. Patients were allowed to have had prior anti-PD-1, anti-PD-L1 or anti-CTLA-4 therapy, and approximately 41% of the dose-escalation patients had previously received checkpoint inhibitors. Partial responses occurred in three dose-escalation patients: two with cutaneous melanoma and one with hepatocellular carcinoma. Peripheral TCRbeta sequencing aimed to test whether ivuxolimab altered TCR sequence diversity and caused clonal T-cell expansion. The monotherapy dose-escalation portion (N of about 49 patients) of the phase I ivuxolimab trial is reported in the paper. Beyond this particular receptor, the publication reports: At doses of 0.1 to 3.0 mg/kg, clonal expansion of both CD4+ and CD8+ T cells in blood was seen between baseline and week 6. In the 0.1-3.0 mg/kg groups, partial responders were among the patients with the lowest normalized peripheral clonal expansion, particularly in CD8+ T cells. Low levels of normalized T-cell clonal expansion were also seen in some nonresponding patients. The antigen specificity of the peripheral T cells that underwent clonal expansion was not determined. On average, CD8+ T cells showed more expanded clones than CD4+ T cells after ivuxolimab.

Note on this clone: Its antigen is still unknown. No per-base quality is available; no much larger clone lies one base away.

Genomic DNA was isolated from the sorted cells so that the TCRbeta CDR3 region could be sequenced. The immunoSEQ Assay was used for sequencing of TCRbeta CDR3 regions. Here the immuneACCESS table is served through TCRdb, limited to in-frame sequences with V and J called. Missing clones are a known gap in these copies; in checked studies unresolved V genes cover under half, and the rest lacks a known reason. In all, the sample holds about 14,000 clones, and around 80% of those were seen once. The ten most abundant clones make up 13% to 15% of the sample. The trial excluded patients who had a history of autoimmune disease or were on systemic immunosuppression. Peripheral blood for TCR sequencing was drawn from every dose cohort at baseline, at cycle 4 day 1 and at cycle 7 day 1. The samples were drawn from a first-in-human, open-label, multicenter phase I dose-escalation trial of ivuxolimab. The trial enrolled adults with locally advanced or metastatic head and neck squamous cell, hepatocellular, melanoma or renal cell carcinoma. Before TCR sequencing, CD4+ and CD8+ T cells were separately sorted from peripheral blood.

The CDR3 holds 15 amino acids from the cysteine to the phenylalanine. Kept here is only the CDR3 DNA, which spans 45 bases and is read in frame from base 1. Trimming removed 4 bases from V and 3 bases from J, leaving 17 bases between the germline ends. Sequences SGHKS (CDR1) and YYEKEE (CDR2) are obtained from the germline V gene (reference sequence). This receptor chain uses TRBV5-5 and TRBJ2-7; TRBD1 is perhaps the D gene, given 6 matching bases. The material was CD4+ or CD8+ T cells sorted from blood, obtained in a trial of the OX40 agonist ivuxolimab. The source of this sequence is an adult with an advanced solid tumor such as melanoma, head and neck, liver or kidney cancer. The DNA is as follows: TGTGCCAGCAGCCACGGATGGACAGAAATCTACGAGCAGTACTTC. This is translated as CASSHGWTEIYEQYF.